These 17 T cell receptor beta chains share one sample of origin, sequenced in a study of cytomegalovirus exposure and HLA in healthy donors. In the PCR, 60 Vbeta and 13 Jbeta primers were used. Only in-frame clones appear in the TCRdb table, and some are missing; sequencing was by immunoSEQ multiplex PCR. The data show about 150,000 clones, 65% to 80% seen once. The sample comprised PBMCs. These receptors came from a woman aged 40 to 50 in good health and CMV-seronegative.

This chain links TRBV7-9 with TRBJ2-5; D is ambiguous. This CDR3 is built from 11 residues. The V gene lost 4 bases and the J gene lost 5 bases, with 5 bases spanning the gap. Looked up from germline, CDR1 is SEHNR and CDR2 is FQNEAQ (reference sequence). CDR3 amino acids: CASSYSETQYF. CDR3 nucleotide sequence: TGTGCCAGCAGCTACTCGGAGACCCAGTACTTC.

This chain joins TRBV28 and TRBJ2-3, with 9 bases fitting TRBD1. This CDR3 has 15 residues. Germline values: CDR1 MDHEN, CDR2 SYDVKM. J gave up 5 bases and V 7 bases, and 10 bases lay outside the gene matches. The CDR3 region is CASTLGTGIKDTQYF. CDR3 sequence (DNA): TGTGCCAGCACCCTAGGGACAGGGATTAAAGATACGCAGTATTTT.

The chain links TRBV7-8 to TRBJ2-7; D is possibly TRBD2 (7 bases). CDR1 is SGHVS, CDR2 FQNEAQ, per germline. Trimming left V 3 bases short and J 6 bases short, with 12 bases between. The CDR3 consists of 13 residues. CDR3 sequence (DNA): TGTGCCAGCAGCTTCCCAGGGGAGGGCGAGCAGTACTTC. It is translated as CASSFPGEGEQYF. The variable domain in full, completed from reference TRBV7-8 and TRBJ2-7, reads GAGVSQSPRYKVAKRGQDVALRCDPISGHVSLFWYQQALGQGPEFLTYFQNEAQLDKSGLPSDRFFAERPEGSVSTLKIQRTQQEDSAVYLCASSFPGEGEQYFGPGTRLTVT.

The sample holds a few counts of this clone. The chain employs TRBV6-1 and TRBJ1-2; perhaps TRBD1 as D (5 bases). The CDR3 spans 13 residues. The V gene lost 6 bases and the J gene lost 2 bases, with 10 bases spanning the gap. Germline CDR1 and CDR2: MNHNS and SASEGT. CDR3 nucleotides: TGTGCCAGCAGAGTTCCAGGGAACTATGGCTACACCTTC. It is translated as CASRVPGNYGYTF.

The rearrangement joins TRBV27 to TRBJ1-5; D unresolved. Trimming stripped 2 bases from V and 1 base from J, with 6 bases between. This CDR3 has 14 residues. Germline lookup yields CDR1 MNHEY and CDR2 SMNVEV (reference sequence). In nucleotides, the CDR3 is TGTGCCAGCAGTTTAAAATCAAGCAATCAGCCCCAGCATTTT. It specifies CASSLKSSNQPQHF.

The J gene is TRBJ2-7, the V gene TRBV2; possibly TRBD2 for D (6 bases). Germline values: CDR1 SNHLY, CDR2 FYNNEI. Trimming removed 6 bases from V and 2 bases from J, with 14 bases in between. The CDR3 consists of 14 residues. In DNA, the CDR3 is TGTGCCAGCAGACCCCGGGACTCCGCCTACGAGCAGTACTTC. Protein: CASRPRDSAYEQYF.

This chain connects TRBV11-2 to TRBJ2-3; the D gene is possibly TRBD1 (6 bases). The CDR3 spans 12 residues. CDR1 and CDR2 (germline): SGHAT, FQNNGV. The V end lost 4 bases, the J end lost 8 bases, and 10 bases lay between the germline ends. The CDR3 DNA sequence: TGTGCCAGCAGCTCGACAGGTTTTACGCAGTATTTT. Translated: CASSSTGFTQYF.

V is TRBV6-6 and J is TRBJ1-5; tentative D call: TRBD1 (6 bases). The CDR3 is 14 amino acids. V was shortened by 4 bases and J by 0 bases, with 7 bases between the two germline ends. Per germline, CDR1 MNHNY and CDR2 SVGAGI (reference sequence). The CDR3 sequence: CASSWTASNQPQHF. The CDR3 DNA reads TGTGCCAGCAGTTGGACAGCTAGCAATCAGCCCCAGCATTTT.

The chain couples TRBV18 to TRBJ1-1; 8 bases map to TRBD1. The germline gives CDR1 KGHSH, CDR2 LQKENI. Trimming removed 6 bases from V and 4 bases from J; junction bases left unmatched: 16. This CDR3 comprises 17 residues. CDR3 residues: CASSTARGLVGITEAFF. In DNA, the CDR3 is TGTGCCAGCTCCACCGCCAGGGGGCTTGTTGGGATCACTGAAGCTTTCTTT.

The V gene is TRBV5-4, the J gene TRBJ1-1; no definite D call. Trimming cost V 0 bases and J 5 bases, with 5 bases left between them. CDR1 and CDR2 (germline): SGHNT, YYREEE (reference sequence). This CDR3 has 12 amino acids. CDR3 loop: CASSLARTEAFF. CDR3 in DNA: TGTGCCAGCAGCTTGGCGAGAACTGAAGCTTTCTTT.

This clone was counted a few times. This rearrangement joins TRBV4-1 to TRBJ1-1; maybe TRBD1 (5 bases). V lost 6 bases to trimming and J lost 0 bases, with 14 bases between them. Germline CDR1 MGHRA, CDR2 YSYEKL. The CDR3 totals 15 residues. The CDR3 sequence: CASRIPGGVNTEAFF. In nucleotides, the CDR3 is TGCGCCAGCAGGATCCCGGGGGGGGTGAACACTGAAGCTTTCTTT.

The CDR3 loop reads CASSLSKGGNYEQYF. The CDR3 DNA is TGTGCCAGCAGTTTATCAAAAGGGGGCAATTACGAGCAGTACTTC. V and J are TRBV27 and TRBJ2-7; the match to TRBD1 covers 7 bases. The CDR3 runs to 15 residues. J lost 4 bases, V lost 0 bases, and 6 bases had no gene match. Germline V gene data show CDR1 as MNHEY and CDR2 as SMNVEV (reference sequence).

The chain uses TRBV27 and TRBJ1-1, with D uncertain. The V end lost 3 bases, the J end lost 3 bases, and 8 bases lay between the germline ends. CDR1 is MNHEY and CDR2 is SMNVEV in the germline V gene (reference sequence). The CDR3 is 13 residues long. The CDR3 region is CASSFQAYTEAFF. The CDR3 DNA sequence: TGTGCCAGCAGTTTTCAAGCCTACACTGAAGCTTTCTTT.

The genes are TRBV18 and TRBJ1-2, with TRBD1 matching over 7 bases. The CDR3 consists of 15 residues. The J segment lost 7 bases and the V segment lost 2 bases, leaving 10 bases of the junction unmatched. Germline V gene data show CDR1 as KGHSH and CDR2 as LQKENI. CDR3 sequence: CASSPGLTGSSGYTF. Here the CDR3 DNA reads TGTGCCAGCTCACCAGGGCTGACAGGGTCGAGTGGCTACACCTTC.

The chain combines TRBV7-9 with TRBJ2-3; a weak D match, TRBD2 (5 bases). CDR3 length: 16 amino acids. V was trimmed by 2 bases and J by 1 base, leaving 13 bases between them. Germline CDR1 SEHNR, CDR2 FQNEAQ (reference sequence). CDR3 protein: CASSLLSGRGTDTQYF. CDR3 bases: TGTGCCAGCAGCTTATTATCCGGGCGGGGCACAGATACGCAGTATTTT.

The V and J genes are TRBV4-2 and TRBJ1-6, with a tentative D call TRBD1 (6 bases). This CDR3 is built from 15 residues. V was clipped by 3 bases and J by 7 bases, with 13 bases between them. Germline V gives CDR1 LGHNA, CDR2 YNFKEQ. CDR3 in amino acids: CASSHVGRGNSPLHF. CDR3 bases: TGTGCCAGCAGCCATGTCGGAAGGGGGAATTCACCCCTCCACTTT.

V usage is TRBV18 and J usage is TRBJ1-1; D is uncertain. V lost 2 bases, J lost 7 bases, and 14 bases lay in between. The germline CDR1 and CDR2 sequences are KGHSH and LQKENI. The CDR3 spans 14 residues. The CDR3 spells CASSPNRDFNEAFF. The CDR3 DNA reads TGTGCCAGCTCACCAAACCGCGATTTTAATGAAGCTTTCTTT.